This TCR beta chain originates from a study of T cell changes during pregnancy in multiple sclerosis. Repertoires were generated with immunoSEQ multiplex PCR, while TCRdb's copy carries only in-frame clones and drops some. This sample carries 95,000 to 110,000 clones, 85% to 95% of them seen once, and the ten largest clones take roughly 0.82%. J gave up 3 bases and V 3 bases, and 4 bases lay outside the gene matches. This CDR3 region has 15 residues. Germline V gene sequence: CDR1 SGDLS, CDR2 YYNGEE. The sequencing used peripheral blood, collected in the third trimester of pregnancy. The rearrangement uses TRBV9 and TRBJ2-1, with 9 positions matching TRBD2. The sequence was obtained from a female donor in good health, enrolled as a control in a pregnancy study. The CDR3 sequence: CASSERGDLYNEQFF. In DNA, the CDR3 is TGTGCCAGCAGCGAGCGGGGGGACCTCTACAATGAGCAGTTCTTC.